These 10 T cell receptor beta chains came from one sample sequenced in a study of T cell repertoires in cytomegalovirus infection (dated by TCRdb to between 2019 and 2020). Antigen specificity for these receptors is unknown. The treatment or condition label on this specimen signifies: in vitro stimulation with specific CMV peptide epitopes to enrich CMV-specific T cells. The reads were generated on an Illumina HiSeq 1500. Starting from the raw public reads, TCRdb applied fastp trimming at Q25, assembled clones with MiXCR and retained in-frame beta chains. Rows are unified per CDR3 protein, each entry keeping the most common DNA and genes. In this sample the table shows roughly 160,000 distinct CDR3 sequences, about a fifth of which occur a single time. Roughly 25% of the sample belongs to the ten largest clones. Sequencing was performed on CD8+ T cells from cultured PBMCs, taken from culture after CMV antigen stimulation. The receptors were gathered from a human donor in good health (CMV status not recorded). Some clones in this sample may be carry-over from other donors' samples.

V is TRBV11-1 and J is TRBJ1-1; 7 bases align to TRBD1. Germline V gene lookup returns CDR1 SGHAT and CDR2 FQDESV (reference sequence). The CDR3 length is 12 residues. V gave up 4 bases and J gave up 8 bases; unmatched junction bases: 4. In DNA form, the CDR3 reads TGTGCCAGCAGCTGGGACAGACTCGAAGCTTTCTTT. Translated: CASSWDRLEAFF. The whole variable domain, filled in from reference TRBV11-1 and TRBJ1-1, reads EAEVAQSPRYKITEKSQAVAFWCDPISGHATLYWYRQILGQGPELLVQFQDESVVDDSQLPKDRFSAERLKGVDSTLKIQPAELGDSAMYLCASSWDRLEAFFGQGTRLTVV.

This clonotype showed up just a few times. V gene TRBV6-6 combines with J gene TRBJ2-6; no clear D gene. Germline values: CDR1 MNHNY, CDR2 SVGAGI (reference sequence). The CDR3 is 18 residues long. V was pared by 6 bases and J by 0 bases, with 18 bases between. CDR3 residues: CASREPPWVGSGANVLTF. CDR3 nucleotide sequence: TGTGCCAGCAGGGAACCCCCCTGGGTGGGCTCTGGGGCCAACGTCCTGACTTTC.

The chain combines TRBV7-9 with TRBJ1-1; D gene unclear. V lost 5 bases and J 5 bases, leaving 15 bases between the germline ends. Germline-derived CDR1 and CDR2 are SEHNR and FQNEAQ (reference sequence). The CDR3 totals 14 residues. The CDR3 DNA reads TGTGCCAGCAGCCTTTACTCCCGCGGGACTGAAGCTTTCTTT. Translated, it gives CASSLYSRGTEAFF.

This rearrangement joins TRBV7-2 to TRBJ2-7; D is possibly TRBD2 (7 bases). Germline lookup yields CDR1 SGHTA and CDR2 FQGNSA. The V and J ends lost 1 base and 4 bases respectively, with 14 bases between them. The CDR3 totals 15 residues. The CDR3 DNA reads TGTGCCAGCAGCTTAGGCCGGGGAGGGGGTTACGAGCAGTACTTC. Amino acids: CASSLGRGGGYEQYF. Variable domain in full (rest from reference TRBV7-2 and TRBJ2-7): GAGVSQSPSNKVTEKGKDVELRCDPISGHTALYWYRQSLGQGLEFLIYFQGNSAPDKSGLPSDRFSAERTGGSVSTLTIQRTQQEDSAVYLCASSLGRGGGYEQYFGPGTRLTVT.

The V call is TRBV6-5, the J call TRBJ2-3, with 9 bases fitting TRBD1. CDR3 length: 16 residues. The junction had 5 bases not matched to a gene; V was cut back by 0 bases and J by 4 bases. Germline CDR1 MNHEY, CDR2 SVGAGI. The CDR3, as DNA: TGTGCCAGCAGTTACTCTCGGGACAGGGTGGCAGATACGCAGTATTTT. Translated: CASSYSRDRVADTQYF.

The table lists this clonotype with a few counts. The gene calls are TRBV7-2 and TRBJ1-1, with 8 bases aligning to TRBD1. Germline V lookup: CDR1 SGHTA, CDR2 FQGNSA. CDR3 length: 17 residues. With 0 bases clipped from V and 3 bases from J, the junction kept 9 bases outside the gene matches. CDR3 nucleotide sequence: TGTGCCAGCAGCTTAGCCGGGACAGGCCCAAGGCACACTGAAGCTTTCTTT. Amino acids: CASSLAGTGPRHTEAFF.

Only a few counts were recorded for this clonotype. The chain combines TRBV7-9 with TRBJ1-1; TRBD1 might be the D (6 bases). V lost 4 bases to trimming and J lost 0 bases, with 12 bases between them. Germline loops: CDR1 SEHNR, CDR2 FQNEAQ (reference sequence). The CDR3 sequence is 15 residues long. For the CDR3, the DNA is TGTGCCAGCAGCTCCGAGGACAGAATGAACACTGAAGCTTTCTTT. The encoded protein is CASSSEDRMNTEAFF.

This clonotype was detected a few times. The chain has TRBV10-2 and TRBJ1-4; D unclear. CDR1 is WSHSY, CDR2 SAAADI, per germline. The V end was cut by 8 bases, the J end by 0 bases, with 10 bases between. The CDR3 spans 14 residues. The CDR3, as DNA: TGCGCCAGCTCGGCGTACGCAACTAATGAAAAACTGTTTTTT. Its translation is CASSAYATNEKLFF.

This chain joins TRBV12-3 or TRBV12-4 and TRBJ1-2; perhaps TRBD1 as D (6 bases). V lost 7 bases, J lost 4 bases, and 19 bases lay in between. The CDR3 consists of 15 residues. The CDR3 region has the DNA TGTGCCAGCATGATGGACAGTCAGTACCGCTATGGCTACACCTTC. It codes for CASMMDSQYRYGYTF.

This chain uses TRBV10-3 with TRBJ2-1; 7 bases align to TRBD2. This CDR3 comprises 13 residues. The J segment lost 5 bases and the V segment lost 4 bases, leaving 2 bases of the junction unmatched. Germline V lookup: CDR1 ENHRY, CDR2 SYGVKD. The CDR3 coding sequence is TGTGCCATCAGTGTGGGGGGGAACAATGAGCAGTTCTTC. This encodes CAISVGGNNEQFF.